This T cell receptor (beta chain) was recorded in a study of blood T cell repertoires in COVID-19. Whole-study context: Spain, Italy and the United States supplied samples that represented acute and convalescent COVID-19. PBMCs, B-cell-depleted T cells, or T cells were the source of the cDNA or gDNA that made up the material.

As originally analysed: Scientists estimated how many nucleated cells there were by amplifying reference gene primers. The assay was immunoSEQ multiplex PCR, and TCRdb's table has in-frame clones only and misses some. D and trimming come from the DNA, and the V and J calls and clone size come from that table. The sample consists of 150,000 to 200,000 clones, 70% to 90% of them appearing once. The CDR3 length is 16 residues. V gave up 5 bases and J gave up 2 bases, with 13 bases separating them. From germline, CDR1 is SEHNR and CDR2 FQNEAQ (reference sequence). The sample taken for sequencing was peripheral blood. The chain combines TRBV7-9 with TRBJ1-6, with a tentative D call TRBD1 (6 bases). The TCR sequence derives from a man aged 35 to 55 with active or convalescent COVID-19. The chain's CDR3 is CASSEDRSPYNSPLHF. The CDR3 DNA reads as TGTGCCAGCAGCGAAGACAGGAGTCCCTATAATTCACCCCTCCACTTT.